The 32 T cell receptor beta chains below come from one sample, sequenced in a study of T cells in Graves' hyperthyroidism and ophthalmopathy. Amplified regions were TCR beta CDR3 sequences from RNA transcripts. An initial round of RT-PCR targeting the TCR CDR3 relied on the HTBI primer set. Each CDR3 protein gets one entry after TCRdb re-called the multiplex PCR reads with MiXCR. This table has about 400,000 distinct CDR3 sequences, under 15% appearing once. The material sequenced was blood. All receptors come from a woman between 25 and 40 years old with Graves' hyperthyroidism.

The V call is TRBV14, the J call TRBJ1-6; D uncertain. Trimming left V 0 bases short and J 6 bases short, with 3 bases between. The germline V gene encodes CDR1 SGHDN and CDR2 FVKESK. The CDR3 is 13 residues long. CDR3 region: CASSQESNSPLHF. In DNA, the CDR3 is TGTGCCAGCAGCCAAGAGAGTAATTCACCCCTCCACTTT.

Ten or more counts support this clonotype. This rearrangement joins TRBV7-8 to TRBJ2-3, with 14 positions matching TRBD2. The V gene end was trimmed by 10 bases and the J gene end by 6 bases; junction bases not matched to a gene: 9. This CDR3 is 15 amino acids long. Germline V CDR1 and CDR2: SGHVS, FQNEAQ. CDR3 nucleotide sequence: TGTGCCACCGAGGGACTAGCGGGAGTTGGGGATACGCAGTATTTT. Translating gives CATEGLAGVGDTQYF.

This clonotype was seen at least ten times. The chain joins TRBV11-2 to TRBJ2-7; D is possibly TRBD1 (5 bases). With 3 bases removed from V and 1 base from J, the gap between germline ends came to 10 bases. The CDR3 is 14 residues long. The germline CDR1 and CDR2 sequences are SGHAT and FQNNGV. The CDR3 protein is CASSFAGNSYEQYF. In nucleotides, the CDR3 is TGTGCCAGCAGCTTCGCAGGGAATTCCTACGAGCAGTACTTC.

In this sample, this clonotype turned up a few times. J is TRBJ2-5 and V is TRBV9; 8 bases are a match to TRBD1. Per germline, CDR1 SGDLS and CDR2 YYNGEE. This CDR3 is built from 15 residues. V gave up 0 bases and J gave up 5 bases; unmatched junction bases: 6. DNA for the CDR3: TGTGCCAGCAGCGTAGCCCAGGGGGCCAGGGAGACCCAGTACTTC. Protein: CASSVAQGARETQYF.

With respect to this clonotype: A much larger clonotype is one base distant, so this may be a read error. The CDR3 bases are TGTGCCAGCACCAGGACTAGCGGGAGCGGTAATGAGCAGTTCTTC. This codes for CASTRTSGSGNEQFF. The chain employs TRBV6-2 or TRBV6-3 and TRBJ2-1; 13 nucleotides align to TRBD2. The germline CDR1 and CDR2 sequences are MNHEY and SVGEGT. This CDR3 contains 15 residues. The ends lost 7 bases at V and 7 bases at J; junction bases unmatched: 7.

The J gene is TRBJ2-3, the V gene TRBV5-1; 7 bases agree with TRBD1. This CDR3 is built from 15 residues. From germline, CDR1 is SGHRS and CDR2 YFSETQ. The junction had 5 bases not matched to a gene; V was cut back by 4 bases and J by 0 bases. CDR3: CASSPSGQSTDTQYF. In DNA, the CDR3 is TGCGCCAGCAGCCCGTCGGGACAGAGCACAGATACGCAGTATTTT.

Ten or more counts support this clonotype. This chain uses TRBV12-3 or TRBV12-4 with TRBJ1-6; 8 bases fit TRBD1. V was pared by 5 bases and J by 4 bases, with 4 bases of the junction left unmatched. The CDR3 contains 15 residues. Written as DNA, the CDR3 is TGTGCCAGCAGTCCAGGGACAGGTTATAATTCACCCCTCCACTTT. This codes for CASSPGTGYNSPLHF.

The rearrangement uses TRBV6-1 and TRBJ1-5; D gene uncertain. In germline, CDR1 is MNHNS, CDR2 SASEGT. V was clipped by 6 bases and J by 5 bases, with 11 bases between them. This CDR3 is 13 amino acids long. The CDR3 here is CASSPDWDQPQHF. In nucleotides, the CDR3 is TGTGCCAGCAGCCCCGACTGGGATCAGCCCCAGCATTTT.

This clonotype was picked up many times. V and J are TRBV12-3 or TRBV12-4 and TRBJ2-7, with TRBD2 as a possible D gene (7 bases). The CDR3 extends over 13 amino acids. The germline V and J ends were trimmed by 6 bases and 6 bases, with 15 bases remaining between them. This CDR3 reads CASSPGGLTEQYF. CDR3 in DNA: TGTGCCAGCAGCCCGGGGGGCCTCACCGAGCAGTACTTC.

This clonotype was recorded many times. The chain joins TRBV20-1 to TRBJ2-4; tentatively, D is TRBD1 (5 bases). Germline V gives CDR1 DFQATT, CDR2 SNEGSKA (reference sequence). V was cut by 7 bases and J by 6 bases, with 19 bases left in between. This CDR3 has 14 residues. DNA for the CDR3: TGCAGTGTTAAGGGGCACACTCTGGGAAACATTCAGTACTTC. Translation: CSVKGHTLGNIQYF.

The CDR3 DNA is TGTGCCACCCATCGACAGGTCCGATCCTACGAGCAGTACTTC. It codes for CATHRQVRSYEQYF. The chain couples TRBV28 to TRBJ2-7; weak D call: TRBD1 (6 bases). V gave up 10 bases and J gave up 1 base, with 17 bases separating them. Germline V gene data show CDR1 as MDHEN and CDR2 as SYDVKM. The CDR3 totals 14 residues.

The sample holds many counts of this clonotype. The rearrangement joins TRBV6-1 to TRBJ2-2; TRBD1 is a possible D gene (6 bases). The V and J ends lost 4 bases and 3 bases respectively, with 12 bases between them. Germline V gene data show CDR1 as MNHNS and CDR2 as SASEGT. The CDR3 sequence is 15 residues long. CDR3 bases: TGTGCCAGCAGTGCACAGGGTTGGTACACCGGGGAGCTGTTTTTT. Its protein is CASSAQGWYTGELFF.

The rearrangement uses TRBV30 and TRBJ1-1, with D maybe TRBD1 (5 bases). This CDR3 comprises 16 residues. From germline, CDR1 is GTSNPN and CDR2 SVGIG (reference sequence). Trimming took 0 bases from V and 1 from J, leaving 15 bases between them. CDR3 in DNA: TGTGCCTGGAGTGTATCCGGGGCCCGCCCGAACACTGAAGCTTTCTTT. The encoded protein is CAWSVSGARPNTEAFF.

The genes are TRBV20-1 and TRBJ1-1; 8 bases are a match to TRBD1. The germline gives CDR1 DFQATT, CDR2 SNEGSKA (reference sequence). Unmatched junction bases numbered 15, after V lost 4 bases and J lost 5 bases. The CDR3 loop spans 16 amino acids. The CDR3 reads CSATRDRGARITEAFF. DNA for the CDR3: TGCAGTGCTACTCGTGACAGGGGCGCACGGATAACTGAAGCTTTCTTT.

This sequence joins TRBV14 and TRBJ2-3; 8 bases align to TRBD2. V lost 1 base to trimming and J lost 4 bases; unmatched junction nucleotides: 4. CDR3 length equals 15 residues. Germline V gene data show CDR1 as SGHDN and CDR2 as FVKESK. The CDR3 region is CASSQASGYSDTQYF. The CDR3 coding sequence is TGTGCCAGCAGCCAAGCTAGCGGGTACTCAGATACGCAGTATTTT.

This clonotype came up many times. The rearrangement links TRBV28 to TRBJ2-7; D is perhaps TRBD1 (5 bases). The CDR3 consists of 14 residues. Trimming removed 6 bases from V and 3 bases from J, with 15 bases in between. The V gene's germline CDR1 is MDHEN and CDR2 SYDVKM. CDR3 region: CASRGVWDFYEQYF. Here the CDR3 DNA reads TGTGCCAGCAGAGGGGTTTGGGATTTCTACGAGCAGTACTTC.

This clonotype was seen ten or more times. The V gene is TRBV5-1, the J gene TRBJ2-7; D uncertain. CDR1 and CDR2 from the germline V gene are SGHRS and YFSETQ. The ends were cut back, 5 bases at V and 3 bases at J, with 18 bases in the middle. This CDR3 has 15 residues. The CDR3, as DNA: TGCGCCAGCAGGAGGACCCTCGCGGACCTCTACGAGCAGTACTTC. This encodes CASRRTLADLYEQYF.

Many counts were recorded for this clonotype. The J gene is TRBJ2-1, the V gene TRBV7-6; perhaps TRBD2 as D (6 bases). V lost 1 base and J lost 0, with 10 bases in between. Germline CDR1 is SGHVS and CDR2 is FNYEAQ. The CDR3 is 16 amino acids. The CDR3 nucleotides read TGTGCCAGCAGCTTAGAGGCTAGCGTCTCCTACAATGAGCAGTTCTTC. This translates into CASSLEASVSYNEQFF.

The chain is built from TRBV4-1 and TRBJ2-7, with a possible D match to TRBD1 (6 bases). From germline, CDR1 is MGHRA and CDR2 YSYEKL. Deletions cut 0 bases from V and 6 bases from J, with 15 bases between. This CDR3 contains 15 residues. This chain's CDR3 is CASSQERGGRGEQYF. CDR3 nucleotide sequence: TGCGCCAGCAGCCAAGAAAGGGGCGGCAGGGGCGAGCAGTACTTC.

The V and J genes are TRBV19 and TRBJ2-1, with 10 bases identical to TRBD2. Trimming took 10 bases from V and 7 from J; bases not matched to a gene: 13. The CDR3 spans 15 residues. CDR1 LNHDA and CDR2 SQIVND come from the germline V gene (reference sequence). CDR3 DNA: TGTGCCACCAAGGCCAGCGGGAGGGAGTCGAATGAGCAGTTCTTC. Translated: CATKASGRESNEQFF.

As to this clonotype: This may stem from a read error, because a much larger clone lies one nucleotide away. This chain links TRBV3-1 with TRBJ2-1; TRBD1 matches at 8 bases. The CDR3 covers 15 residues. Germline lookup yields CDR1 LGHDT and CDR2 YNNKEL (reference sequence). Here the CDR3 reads CASSQMDRVNNEQVF. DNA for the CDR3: TGTGCCAGCAGCCAAATGGACAGGGTAAACAATGAGCAGGTCTTC.

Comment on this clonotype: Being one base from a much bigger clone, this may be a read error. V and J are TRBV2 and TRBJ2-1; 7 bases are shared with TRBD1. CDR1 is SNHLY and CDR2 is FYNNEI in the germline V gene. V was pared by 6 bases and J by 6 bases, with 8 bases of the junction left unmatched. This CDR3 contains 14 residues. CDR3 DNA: TGTGCCAGCAGCCCTCGGACAGGAACCAATGAGCAGTTCTTC. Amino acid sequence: CASSPRTGTNEQFF.

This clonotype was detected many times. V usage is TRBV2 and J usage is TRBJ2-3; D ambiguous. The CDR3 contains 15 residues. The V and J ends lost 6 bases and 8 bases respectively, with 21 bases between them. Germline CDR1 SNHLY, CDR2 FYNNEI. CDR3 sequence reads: CASSPTPPPRSTQYF. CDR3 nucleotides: TGTGCCAGCAGCCCCACGCCCCCCCCTCGGTCTACGCAGTATTTT. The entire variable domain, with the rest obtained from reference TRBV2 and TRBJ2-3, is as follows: EPEVTQTPSHQVTQMGQEVILRCVPISNHLYFYWYRQILGQKVEFLVSFYNNEISEKSEIFDDQFSVERPDGSNFTLKIRSTKLEDSAMYFCASSPTPPPRSTQYFGPGTRLTVL.

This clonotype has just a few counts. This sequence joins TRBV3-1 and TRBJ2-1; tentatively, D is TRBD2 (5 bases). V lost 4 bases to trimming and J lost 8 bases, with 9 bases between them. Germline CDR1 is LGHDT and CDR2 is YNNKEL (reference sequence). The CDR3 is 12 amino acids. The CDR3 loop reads CASSPSRDEQFF. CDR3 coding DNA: TGTGCCAGCAGCCCTAGCCGGGATGAGCAGTTCTTC.

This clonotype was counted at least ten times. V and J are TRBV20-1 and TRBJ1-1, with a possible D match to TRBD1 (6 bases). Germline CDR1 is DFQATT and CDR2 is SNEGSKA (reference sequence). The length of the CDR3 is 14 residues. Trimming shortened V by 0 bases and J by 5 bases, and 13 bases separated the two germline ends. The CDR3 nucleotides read TGCAGTGCTAGAGATGTGGGGGGCAGGACTGAAGCTTTCTTT. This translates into CSARDVGGRTEAFF.

The CDR3 is CASTTLYSYEQYF. The DNA for the CDR3 is TGTGCCAGCACCACATTATACTCCTACGAGCAGTACTTC. The chain couples TRBV2 to TRBJ2-7; D remains ambiguous. Trimming stripped 7 bases from V and 0 bases from J, with 10 bases between. The CDR3 extends over 13 amino acids. Germline loops: CDR1 SNHLY, CDR2 FYNNEI.

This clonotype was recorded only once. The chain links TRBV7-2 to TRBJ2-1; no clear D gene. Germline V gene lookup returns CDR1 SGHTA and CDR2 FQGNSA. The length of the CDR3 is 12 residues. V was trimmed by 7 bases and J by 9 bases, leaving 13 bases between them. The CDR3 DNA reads TGTGCCAGCACCATATACGGTACTGAGCAGTTCTTC. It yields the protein CASTIYGTEQFF.

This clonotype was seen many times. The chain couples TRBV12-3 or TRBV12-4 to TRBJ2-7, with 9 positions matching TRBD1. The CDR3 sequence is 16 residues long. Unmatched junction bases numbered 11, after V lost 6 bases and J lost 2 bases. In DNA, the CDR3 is TGTGCCAGCAGCCCCGGGACAGGGCTGATAACCTACGAGCAGTACTTC. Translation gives CASSPGTGLITYEQYF.

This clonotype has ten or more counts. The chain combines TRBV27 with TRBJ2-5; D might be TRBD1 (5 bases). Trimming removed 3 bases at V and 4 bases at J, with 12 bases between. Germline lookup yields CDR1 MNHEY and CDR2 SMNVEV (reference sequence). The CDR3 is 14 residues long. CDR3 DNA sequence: TGTGCCAGCAGTTTCTCAGGGCCATTAGAGACCCAGTACTTC. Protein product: CASSFSGPLETQYF.

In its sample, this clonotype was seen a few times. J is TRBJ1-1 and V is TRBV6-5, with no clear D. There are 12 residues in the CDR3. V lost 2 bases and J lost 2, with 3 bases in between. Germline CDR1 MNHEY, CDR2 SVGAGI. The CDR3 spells CASSYPNTEAFF. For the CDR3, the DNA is TGTGCCAGCAGTTACCCCAACACTGAAGCTTTCTTT.

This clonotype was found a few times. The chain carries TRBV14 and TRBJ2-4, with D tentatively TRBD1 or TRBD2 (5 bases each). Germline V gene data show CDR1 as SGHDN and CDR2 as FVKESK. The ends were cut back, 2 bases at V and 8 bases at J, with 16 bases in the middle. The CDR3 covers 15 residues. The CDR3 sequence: CASSQTQGPGDIQYF. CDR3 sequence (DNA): TGTGCCAGCAGCCAAACGCAGGGTCCCGGGGACATTCAGTACTTC.

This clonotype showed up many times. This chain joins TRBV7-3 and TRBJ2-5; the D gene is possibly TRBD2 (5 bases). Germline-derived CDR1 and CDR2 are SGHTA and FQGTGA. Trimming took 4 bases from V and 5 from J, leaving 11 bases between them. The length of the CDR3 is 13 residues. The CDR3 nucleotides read TGTGCCAGCAGCTCGGACTCTTGGGAGACCCAGTACTTC. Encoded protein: CASSSDSWETQYF.